This T cell receptor (beta chain) was recovered during a study of blood T cell repertoires in COVID-19. Study-level information: Researchers got acute and convalescent COVID-19 samples from the United States, Italy and Spain. Sources were T cells, B-cell-depleted T cells, or PBMCs; the material itself was cDNA or gDNA.

Germline lookup yields CDR1 MNHEY and CDR2 SVGEGT. The CDR3 totals 14 residues. The V gene lost 0 bases and the J gene lost 6 bases, with 9 bases spanning the gap. The assay was immunoSEQ multiplex PCR, and TCRdb's table has in-frame clones only and misses some. The table lists about 220,000 clones, approximately 80% of them singletons. This chain connects TRBV6-2 or TRBV6-3 to TRBJ1-5; D possibly corresponds to TRBD1 (6 bases). The TCR comes from a man between 50 and 59 years old with active or convalescent COVID-19. The sample comprised peripheral blood. The CDR3 DNA sequence: TGTGCCAGCAGTTACTCCCAGGGGAGTCAGCCCCAGCATTTT. It translates to CASSYSQGSQPQHF.